The 31 T cell receptor beta chains below all came from one sample that was sequenced in a study of blood T cell repertoires in COVID-19. This table comes from immunoSEQ multiplex PCR, and its TCRdb copy is limited to in-frame clones, with some not included. This table holds 120,000 to 150,000 clones, around 88% found once. Sequenced input: peripheral blood. The receptors come from a human donor in a cohort sampled during active COVID-19.

The chain joins TRBV9 to TRBJ2-5, with 7 bases that match TRBD2. CDR1 and CDR2 from the germline V gene are SGDLS and YYNGEE. With V trimmed by 2 bases and J by 2 bases, 9 bases remained unmatched. CDR3 length equals 16 residues. CDR3 residues: CASSVPLGGGQETQYF. The DNA of the CDR3 is TGTGCCAGCAGCGTCCCCCTGGGGGGGGGACAAGAGACCCAGTACTTC.

This clone was seen just once. V and J are TRBV12-3 or TRBV12-4 and TRBJ1-1; 8 bases are shared with TRBD1. The CDR3 is made up of 13 amino acids. V trimming: 6 bases; J trimming: 2 bases; junction bases outside the gene matches: 2. The CDR3: CASSQGANTEAFF. The CDR3 DNA is TGTGCCAGCAGCCAGGGGGCTAACACTGAAGCTTTCTTT.

The gene calls are TRBV3-1 (or the pseudogene TRBV3-2) and TRBJ1-2; perhaps TRBD1 as D (5 bases). The CDR3 has 13 residues. With 1 base removed from V and 5 bases from J, the gap between germline ends came to 8 bases. Germline lookup yields CDR1 LGHDT and CDR2 YNNKEL (reference sequence). In DNA, the CDR3 is TGTGCCAGCAGCCAAGCGGCAGGGTATGGCTACACCTTC. Translated, it gives CASSQAAGYGYTF.

This clone was recorded once. This chain joins TRBV2 and TRBJ1-5; possibly TRBD1 for D (6 bases). V was pared by 3 bases and J by 1 base, with 10 bases between. From germline, CDR1 is SNHLY and CDR2 FYNNEI. The CDR3 consists of 15 residues. DNA of the CDR3: TGTGCCAGCAGTGAGGCAGGGGCGAGCAATCAGCCCCAGCATTTT. This sequence encodes CASSEAGASNQPQHF.

This clone has just one count. This CDR3 reads CASRGRTGSNYGYTF. CDR3 DNA sequence: TGTGCCAGCCGTGGTCGGACAGGGTCCAACTATGGCTACACCTTC. The gene calls are TRBV6-6 and TRBJ1-2, with 8 bases lining up with TRBD1. The germline V gene has CDR1 MNHNY and CDR2 SVGAGI (reference sequence). This CDR3 spans 15 amino acids. V lost 8 bases and J lost 2; bases outside the gene matches: 10.

This clone was seen only a few times. The gene calls are TRBV7-9 and TRBJ1-4; 8 bases are a match to TRBD1. J lost 3 bases, V lost 5 bases, and 5 bases had no gene match. Germline values: CDR1 SEHNR, CDR2 FQNEAQ (reference sequence). The CDR3 spans 15 residues. The CDR3 loop reads CASSVQGEANEKLFF. CDR3 bases: TGTGCCAGCAGCGTACAGGGGGAGGCTAATGAAAAACTGTTTTTT.

The chain combines TRBV4-1 with TRBJ2-5; TRBD2 aligns across 12 bases. Germline CDR1 is MGHRA and CDR2 is YSYEKL. The CDR3 contains 17 residues. V lost 0 bases, J lost 7 bases, and 9 bases stayed unmatched. This CDR3 is CASSQDYLAGGLGTQYF. The CDR3 DNA reads as TGCGCCAGCAGCCAAGATTATCTAGCGGGGGGGCTTGGGACCCAGTACTTC.

This clone has just one count. The genes are TRBV29-1 and TRBJ1-5; no clear D. This CDR3 is 16 amino acids long. Germline V gives CDR1 SQVTM, CDR2 ANQGSEA. The V end was cut by 5 bases, the J end by 0 bases, with 17 bases between. CDR3 bases: TGCAGCGTTACGACTTCGATCGGGGATAGCAATCAGCCCCAGCATTTT. This sequence encodes CSVTTSIGDSNQPQHF.

The gene calls are TRBV3-1 (or the pseudogene TRBV3-2) and TRBJ2-7, with TRBD1 identical over 12 bases. J was trimmed by 4 bases and V by 0 bases; bases with no gene match: 13. The CDR3 is made up of 19 amino acids. Germline values: CDR1 LGHDT, CDR2 YNNKEL (reference sequence). DNA of the CDR3: TGTGCCAGCAGCCAAGAAAGGTTTTCCCCGGGACAGGGGGCTTACGAGCAGTACTTC. This gives the protein CASSQERFSPGQGAYEQYF.

This clone has only one observation. The chain carries TRBV19 and TRBJ2-7, with 7 positions matching TRBD1. The germline V gene encodes CDR1 LNHDA and CDR2 SQIVND (reference sequence). The CDR3 totals 16 residues. V was pared by 4 bases and J by 2 bases, with 11 bases of the junction left unmatched. In nucleotides, the CDR3 is TGTGCCAGTAGTACGTTGGACCGGGACAGAACCTACGAGCAGTACTTC. Protein: CASSTLDRDRTYEQYF. Looking up the rest from reference TRBV19 and TRBJ2-7 gives the full variable domain: DGGITQSPKYLFRKEGQNVTLSCEQNLNHDAMYWYRQDPGQGLRLIYYSQIVNDFQKGDIAEGYSVSREKKESFPLTVTSAQKNPTAFYLCASSTLDRDRTYEQYFGPGTRLTVT.

The chain couples TRBV9 to TRBJ2-6; maybe TRBD1 (6 bases). Germline values: CDR1 SGDLS, CDR2 YYNGEE. Trimming removed 2 bases from V and 4 bases from J, with 10 bases in between. This CDR3 region has 15 residues. The DNA for the CDR3 is TGTGCCAGCAGCGTGATGGGGGCCGGGGCCAACGTCCTGACTTTC. Translating it yields CASSVMGAGANVLTF. Full variable domain (outside the CDR3, taken from reference TRBV9 and TRBJ2-6): DSGVTQTPKHLITATGQRVTLRCSPRSGDLSVYWYQQSLDQGLQFLIQYYNGEERAKGNILERFSAQQFPDLHSELNLSSLELGDSALYFCASSVMGAGANVLTFGAGSRLTVL.

The V call is TRBV15, the J call TRBJ1-1, with TRBD1 identical over 9 bases. J gave up 4 bases and V 0 bases, and 3 bases lay outside the gene matches. This CDR3 region has 15 residues. Germline V lookup: CDR1 LNHNV, CDR2 YYDKDF (reference sequence). CDR3 nucleotides: TGTGCCACCAGCAGAGAGGGGACAGGGAGCACTGAAGCTTTCTTT. Translating it yields CATSREGTGSTEAFF.

The rearrangement uses TRBV24-1 and TRBJ2-3; TRBD2 aligns across 12 bases. From germline, CDR1 is KGHDR and CDR2 SFDVKD. This CDR3 region has 18 residues. The ends lost 3 bases at V and 1 base at J; junction bases unmatched: 7. The CDR3 DNA sequence: TGTGCCACCAGTGATACGACTAGCGGGGGAATACGCACAGATACGCAGTATTTT. It encodes CATSDTTSGGIRTDTQYF.

This chain connects TRBV7-2 to TRBJ1-2; D is possibly TRBD1 (6 bases). V gave up 1 base and J gave up 7 bases, with 16 bases separating them. CDR3 size: 15 residues. Per germline, CDR1 SGHTA and CDR2 FQGNSA. The CDR3 reads CASSLGPRTDFGYTF. The CDR3 coding sequence is TGTGCCAGCAGCTTAGGCCCCCGGACAGATTTTGGCTACACCTTC.

The chain recombines TRBV19 with TRBJ1-3; no clear D gene. This CDR3 is built from 17 residues. The germline CDR1 and CDR2 sequences are LNHDA and SQIVND (reference sequence). Trimming took 2 bases from V and 0 from J, leaving 14 bases between them. In nucleotides, the CDR3 is TGTGCCAGTAGTATATTGCACAGTCCAAGCTCTGGAAACACCATATATTTT. Translated: CASSILHSPSSGNTIYF.

The genes are TRBV27 and TRBJ1-6; TRBD1 agrees at 8 bases. Germline lookup yields CDR1 MNHEY and CDR2 SMNVEV (reference sequence). V shed 5 bases and J 2 bases; nucleotides not matched to a gene: 8. The CDR3 length is 17 residues. CDR3 coding DNA: TGTGCCAGCAGTCCCCGGACAGGGAGGGCCTATAATTCACCCCTCCACTTT. The encoded protein is CASSPRTGRAYNSPLHF.

The J gene is TRBJ1-1, the V gene TRBV10-3; TRBD1 is a possible D gene (5 bases). The CDR3 runs 12 residues. Trimming left V 8 bases short and J 0 bases short, with 7 bases between. Per germline, CDR1 ENHRY and CDR2 SYGVKD. This CDR3 reads CAIGQVNTEAFF. DNA for the CDR3: TGTGCCATCGGACAAGTGAACACTGAAGCTTTCTTT.

V and J are TRBV11-2 and TRBJ2-7; D perhaps matches TRBD1 (6 bases). The CDR3 covers 15 residues. V was trimmed by 5 bases and J by 0 bases, leaving 14 bases between them. Germline CDR1 reads SGHAT; CDR2 reads FQNNGV. This chain's CDR3 is CASSPTGKGSYEQYF. The CDR3 nucleotides read TGTGCCAGCAGCCCGACAGGTAAAGGCTCCTACGAGCAGTACTTC.

The chain combines TRBV5-1 with TRBJ2-3, with TRBD1 matching over 7 bases. V shed 4 bases and J 0 bases; nucleotides not matched to a gene: 2. This CDR3 has 14 residues. CDR1 is SGHRS and CDR2 is YFSETQ in the germline V gene. DNA for the CDR3: TGCGCCAGCAGCCAGGGGGATAGCACAGATACGCAGTATTTT. Translation: CASSQGDSTDTQYF.

The chain combines TRBV6-5 with TRBJ2-7; a weak D match, TRBD1 (6 bases). The V gene's germline CDR1 is MNHEY and CDR2 SVGAGI. The length of the CDR3 is 14 residues. Trimming removed 7 bases from V and 0 bases from J, with 13 bases in between. The CDR3 nucleotides read TGTGCCAGCACGCTGGACAGTCTCTCCTACGAGCAGTACTTC. Its translation: CASTLDSLSYEQYF.

The chain couples TRBV18 to TRBJ1-1; D perhaps matches TRBD1 (6 bases). V shed 2 bases and J shed 2 bases, with 21 bases lying between them. CDR1 KGHSH and CDR2 LQKENI come from the germline V gene. This CDR3 is built from 18 residues. CDR3: CASSPWTVRAYSNTEAFF. The DNA for the CDR3 is TGTGCCAGCTCACCATGGACAGTCCGCGCCTACAGTAACACTGAAGCTTTCTTT. The full variable domain, with the rest looked up from reference TRBV18 and TRBJ1-1, is NAGVMQNPRHLVRRRGQEARLRCSPMKGHSHVYWYRQLPEEGLKFMVYLQKENIIDESGMPKERFSAEFPKEGPSILRIQQVVRGDSAAYFCASSPWTVRAYSNTEAFFGQGTRLTVV.

The chain employs TRBV19 and TRBJ2-3, with 12 nucleotides matching TRBD2. In germline, CDR1 is LNHDA, CDR2 SQIVND (reference sequence). This CDR3 contains 15 residues. Losses at the gene ends were 7 bases for V and 6 bases for J; bases not matched to a gene: 8. CDR3 sequence (DNA): TGTGCCAGTACCACTAGCGGGGGGCTGGGGGATACGCAGTATTTT. This encodes CASTTSGGLGDTQYF.

The chain employs TRBV6-2 or TRBV6-3 and TRBJ2-5; no firm D call. Per the germline V gene, CDR1 is MNHEY and CDR2 is SVGEGT. This CDR3 has 11 amino acids. Trimming removed 4 bases from V and 5 bases from J, with 5 bases in between. For the CDR3, the DNA is TGTGCCAGCAGTTCGTTGGAGACCCAGTACTTC. This translates into CASSSLETQYF.

The chain couples TRBV5-6 to TRBJ2-3; D ambiguous. This CDR3 is 11 amino acids long. V shed 5 bases and J shed 5 bases, with 6 bases lying between them. In germline, CDR1 is SGHDT, CDR2 YYEEEE. The CDR3 coding sequence is TGTGCCAGCAGGCGCGAAGATACGCAGTATTTT. Amino acid sequence: CASRREDTQYF. Full variable domain (remainder filled in from reference TRBV5-6 and TRBJ2-3): DAGVTQSPTHLIKTRGQQVTLRCSPKSGHDTVSWYQQALGQGPQFIFQYYEEEERQRGNFPDRFSGHQFPNYSSELNVNALLLGDSALYLCASRREDTQYFGPGTRLTVL.

The V call is TRBV9, the J call TRBJ2-4; possibly TRBD1 for D (6 bases). This CDR3 is built from 16 residues. The germline V and J ends were trimmed by 0 bases and 2 bases, with 12 bases remaining between them. From germline, CDR1 is SGDLS and CDR2 YYNGEE. The CDR3 is CASSVAQGPSKNIQYF. The DNA of the CDR3 is TGTGCCAGCAGCGTAGCGCAGGGGCCCTCCAAAAACATTCAGTACTTC.

This chain links TRBV6-5 with TRBJ1-5, with TRBD1 as a possible D gene (6 bases). The CDR3 has 14 amino acids. Germline V gene sequence: CDR1 MNHEY, CDR2 SVGAGI. V dropped 0 bases and J dropped 7 bases, with 10 bases sitting between them. CDR3 in amino acids: CASSYSTGNQPQHF. The DNA of the CDR3 is TGTGCCAGCAGTTACTCAACAGGGAACCAGCCCCAGCATTTT.

This sequence joins TRBV6-4 and TRBJ2-2; D may be TRBD1 (6 bases). The CDR3 extends over 20 amino acids. Germline assignment: CDR1 MRHNA and CDR2 SNTAGT. The germline V and J ends were trimmed by 3 bases and 0 bases, with 23 bases remaining between them. The DNA of the CDR3 is TGTGCCAGCAGTGAAGTGGCGATGGGGACAAAGGTATCGAACACCGGGGAGCTGTTTTTT. It translates to CASSEVAMGTKVSNTGELFF.

This clone has more than one count but fewer than ten. The chain carries TRBV18 and TRBJ1-2; the D gene is possibly TRBD1 (5 bases). This CDR3 contains 15 residues. Deletions cut 1 base from V and 5 bases from J, with 14 bases between. The V gene's germline CDR1 is KGHSH and CDR2 LQKENI. The CDR3 sequence is CASSPRPGVEYGYTF. CDR3 bases: TGTGCCAGCTCACCACGCCCGGGGGTGGAGTATGGCTACACCTTC.

V is TRBV6-6 and J is TRBJ2-5; no clear D. Per germline, CDR1 MNHNY and CDR2 SVGAGI (reference sequence). The ends were cut back, 2 bases at V and 1 base at J, with 8 bases in the middle. The CDR3 loop spans 14 amino acids. In DNA form, the CDR3 reads TGTGCCAGCAGTTACCACAGTGTCCAAGAGACCCAGTACTTC. Protein product: CASSYHSVQETQYF.

This clone was found once. V usage is TRBV2 and J usage is TRBJ1-1, with D perhaps matching TRBD1 (5 bases). The V end was cut by 5 bases, the J end by 10 bases, with 14 bases between. The CDR3 consists of 12 residues. Per germline, CDR1 SNHLY and CDR2 FYNNEI. The CDR3 loop reads CASSWDGGGAFF. DNA of the CDR3: TGTGCCAGCAGTTGGGACGGCGGGGGAGCTTTCTTT.

The rearrangement joins TRBV5-1 to TRBJ1-2; maybe TRBD1 (5 bases). The V end lost 2 bases, the J end lost 4 bases, and 15 bases lay between the germline ends. The CDR3 contains 15 residues. Germline CDR1 SGHRS, CDR2 YFSETQ. The CDR3 DNA reads TGCGCCAGCAGCTTTCGTGGAGGGGTTACCTATGGCTACACCTTC. This translates into CASSFRGGVTYGYTF. Drawing the rest from reference TRBV5-1 and TRBJ1-2, the complete variable domain is KAGVTQTPRYLIKTRGQQVTLSCSPISGHRSVSWYQQTPGQGLQFLFEYFSETQRNKGNFPGRFSGRQFSNSRSEMNVSTLELGDSALYLCASSFRGGVTYGYTFGSGTRLTVV.